Listed here is a single TCR beta chain. As yet, its antigen is unknown. The data are from a study of Ad26.COV2.S vaccination and SARS-CoV-2 variants. About the research overall: In the COV1001 trial, the donor was in the Ad26.COV2.S arm. Findings of the study overall: The breadth of spike-specific CD8+ and CD4+ T cell responses after vaccination was reportedly substantial. Comparability of non-spike TCR breadth was observed across vaccine and placebo recipients.

Regarding treatment: roughly 18 received Ad26.COV2.S at low or high dose, single or two shots; five or six received placebo; per-sample allocation not given. Specimens were obtained on day 63 following the first vaccine or placebo injection. Produced via immunoSEQ multiplex PCR; TCRdb's table is partial and in-frame only. The table includes a few hundred thousand clones, 80% to 95% detected once. There are 14 residues in the CDR3. The germline V and J ends were trimmed by 0 bases and 6 bases, with 12 bases remaining between them. Source: peripheral blood, taken in a trial of Ad26.COV2.S vaccine versus placebo. The TCR comes from a person between 18 and 65 years old who received the Ad26.COV2.S COVID-19 vaccine or a placebo. The rearrangement joins TRBV23-1 to TRBJ2-7, with D perhaps given as TRBD1 or TRBD2 (5 bases each). TRBV23-1 is given ORF status, its function remaining uncertain. This chain's CDR3 is CASSQSSRDPEQYF. The CDR3 DNA reads TGCGCCAGCAGTCAATCGAGCAGGGACCCCGAGCAGTACTTC.